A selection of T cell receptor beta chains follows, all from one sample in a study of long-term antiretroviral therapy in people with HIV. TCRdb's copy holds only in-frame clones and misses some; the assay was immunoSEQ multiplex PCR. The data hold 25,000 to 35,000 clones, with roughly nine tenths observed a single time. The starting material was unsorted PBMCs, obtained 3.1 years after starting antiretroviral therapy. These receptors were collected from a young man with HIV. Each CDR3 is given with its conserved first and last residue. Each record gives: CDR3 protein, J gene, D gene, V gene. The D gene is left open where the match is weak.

CASSLGLGTSGSQNEQFF,TRBJ2-1,TRBD2,TRBV5-1
CASSTDPISGANVLTF,TRBJ2-6,NA,TRBV9
CASSFAGGPSDTQYF,TRBJ2-3,TRBD2,TRBV13
CASSQDLAGSGTGELFF,TRBJ2-2,NA,TRBV4-2
CASSLGRQYTGELFF,TRBJ2-2,NA,TRBV7-8
CASSLLTGGAGNEQFF,TRBJ2-1,TRBD1,TRBV7-2
CSVHRALQETQYF,TRBJ2-5,NA,TRBV29-1
CASSLGQPTLSGNTIYF,TRBJ1-3,TRBD1,TRBV7-2
CASNSGASTDTQYF,TRBJ2-3,NA,TRBV6-5
CASSLVGVSTDTQYF,TRBJ2-3,NA,TRBV5-6
CASTPVFGRQLAKNIQYF,TRBJ2-4,NA,TRBV19
CASSIYRGPGNTIYF,TRBJ1-3,TRBD1,TRBV5-4
CASSVTGTANYGYTF,TRBJ1-2,TRBD1,TRBV9
CASSYYVDRANEQFF,TRBJ2-1,TRBD1,TRBV6-6
CAWSVLRGEDEKLFF,TRBJ1-4,NA,TRBV30
CASSKAWDYGYTF,TRBJ1-2,NA,TRBV6-5
CASSPPGARGDTQYF,TRBJ2-3,NA,TRBV18
CASSTSWTGPVNTEAFF,TRBJ1-1,TRBD1,TRBV27
CATSARTGGYEQYF,TRBJ2-7,TRBD1,TRBV15
CASSHAGAGTSLIDEQFF,TRBJ2-1,TRBD2,TRBV4-2
CASGVYEQYF,TRBJ2-7,NA,TRBV7-9
CASSFTSGLTYEQYF,TRBJ2-7,TRBD2,TRBV5-4
CASSRQGATEKLFF,TRBJ1-4,TRBD1,TRBV5-4
CASSPVQGNTEAFF,TRBJ1-1,NA,TRBV7-9
CSVAGVLNTEAFF,TRBJ1-1,NA,TRBV29-1
CASSQEPQREYNEQFF,TRBJ2-1,NA,TRBV4-1
CASSGGGRQGQYEQYF,TRBJ2-7,NA,TRBV2
CAWGTQGRTGELFF,TRBJ2-2,NA,TRBV30
CASSHGRGKKVGYEQYF,TRBJ2-7,NA,TRBV21-1
CSVARGSNQPQHF,TRBJ1-5,NA,TRBV29-1
CASSQVLGSGGNQYF,TRBJ2-7,TRBD2,TRBV4-3
CASSQDLGERSNQPQHF,TRBJ1-5,NA,TRBV4-3
CASSLEGPNQETQYF,TRBJ2-5,NA,TRBV13
CATSRGGTASPLHF,TRBJ1-6,TRBD1,TRBV15
CASSPQTGSGANVLTF,TRBJ2-6,TRBD1,TRBV9
CASSGGSGSFNEQFF,TRBJ2-1,TRBD2,TRBV7-2
CASSLEVGSQETQYF,TRBJ2-5,NA,TRBV5-1
CASSLSASDQPQHF,TRBJ1-5,NA,TRBV7-2
CASSLASTNEQFF,TRBJ2-1,NA,TRBV14
CASSFAGTRGREQYF,TRBJ2-7,NA,TRBV7-2
CASSLRTGVTGELFF,TRBJ2-2,TRBD1,TRBV7-2
CASSVGVLNEQFF,TRBJ2-1,NA,TRBV9
CASLPPGVLLDTEAFF,TRBJ1-1,NA,TRBV11-2
CASGSSGSDGTDTQYF,TRBJ2-3,TRBD2,TRBV19
CASSETGDTEAFF,TRBJ1-1,NA,TRBV6-1
CASSLATWGEQYF,TRBJ2-7,NA,TRBV7-9
CASSEVGDMGVEKLFF,TRBJ1-4,NA,TRBV2
CASRTDANTEAFF,TRBJ1-1,NA,TRBV19
CASSRLSEAFF,TRBJ1-1,NA,TRBV7-8
CASSEEQGGSYGYTF,TRBJ1-2,NA,TRBV25-1
CASSRDRYEQYF,TRBJ2-7,NA,TRBV6-5
CASKGTIYGYTF,TRBJ1-2,NA,TRBV19
CASASWGEVDEKLFF,TRBJ1-4,NA,TRBV27
CASSRLGLQETQYF,TRBJ2-5,NA,TRBV5-6
CASSSRLYTF,TRBJ1-2,NA,TRBV6-6
CAVSGLQYF,TRBJ2-3,NA,TRBV2
CASTPGWGPDYEQYF,TRBJ2-7,NA,TRBV19
CASSPGQKYEQYF,TRBJ2-7,TRBD1,TRBV18
CASSEQHNYGYTF,TRBJ1-2,NA,TRBV6-1
CASSDRLRLGNTIYF,TRBJ1-3,NA,TRBV2